The next 32 T cell receptor beta chains were all read from a single sample in a study of T cell responses to AZD1222 COVID-19 vaccine. Some clones are missing from TCRdb's copy, which holds only in-frame ones; the method was immunoSEQ multiplex PCR. The sample includes about 190,000 clones, approximately 91% of them seen just once. This material consisted of peripheral blood, taken on day 0 of AZD1222 vaccination. The receptors derive from an adult in good health.

Only one count was recorded for this clone. This chain uses TRBV5-4 with TRBJ2-4; 7 bases align to TRBD1. The J segment lost 6 bases and the V segment lost 4 bases, leaving 7 bases of the junction unmatched. CDR1 SGHNT and CDR2 YYREEE come from the germline V gene (reference sequence). There are 14 residues in the CDR3. The CDR3 DNA is TGTGCCAGCAGCCCCGGGACAGAGGCAAACATTCAGTACTTC. Translating gives CASSPGTEANIQYF.

Remarks on this clone: This CDR3 is also generated by other DNA sequences in the sample. V usage is TRBV7-9 and J usage is TRBJ2-3; weak D call: TRBD2 (6 bases). The CDR3 loop spans 15 amino acids. Germline CDR1 SEHNR, CDR2 FQNEAQ (reference sequence). Trimming pared 1 base from V and 2 bases from J, leaving 10 bases between. This chain's CDR3 is CASSLVTGDTDTQYF. CDR3 sequence (DNA): TGTGCCAGCAGCTTAGTGACGGGGGACACAGATACGCAGTATTTT.

The chain joins TRBV7-9 to TRBJ1-6; TRBD1 matches 8 bases. CDR1 and CDR2 (germline): SEHNR, FQNEAQ (reference sequence). This CDR3 contains 13 residues. The trim removed 5 bases at V and 13 bases at J, leaving 7 bases unmatched. The CDR3 coding sequence is TGTGCCAGCAGCCAAGGACAGGGAGTCCCCCTCCACTTT. This sequence encodes CASSQGQGVPLHF.

V usage is TRBV19 and J usage is TRBJ2-3; 12 nucleotides agree with TRBD2. Germline CDR1 and CDR2: LNHDA and SQIVND (reference sequence). Trimming cost V 0 bases and J 2 bases; bases outside gene matches: 6. CDR3 size: 18 residues. The CDR3 region is CASSIELLAGGITDTQYF. The CDR3 region has the DNA TGTGCCAGTAGTATAGAGCTGCTAGCGGGGGGGATCACAGATACGCAGTATTTT.

This chain links TRBV14 with TRBJ2-7; perhaps TRBD1 as D (5 bases). Deletions cut 9 bases from V and 3 bases from J, with 15 bases between. CDR3 length equals 13 residues. Germline-derived CDR1 and CDR2 are SGHDN and FVKESK. The CDR3 loop reads CASGAGAYYEQYF. The CDR3 region has the DNA TGTGCCAGTGGCGCTGGGGCCTACTACGAGCAGTACTTC.

The gene calls are TRBV7-9 and TRBJ2-5; the match to TRBD2 covers 10 bases. This CDR3 comprises 19 residues. CDR1 SEHNR and CDR2 FQNEAQ come from the germline V gene (reference sequence). Trimming cost V 1 base and J 2 bases; bases outside gene matches: 13. The CDR3 region has the DNA TGTGCCAGCAGCTTAGAGCGGTTGAGAACTAGCGGGATACAAGAGACCCAGTACTTC. Its protein is CASSLERLRTSGIQETQYF.

The chain combines TRBV13 with TRBJ2-2; perhaps TRBD1 as D (7 bases). The CDR3 is 17 amino acids. Deletions cut 6 bases from V and 4 bases from J, with 21 bases between. CDR1 is PRHDT and CDR2 is FYEKMQ in the germline V gene (reference sequence). DNA for the CDR3: TGTGCCAGCAGTTCTTGGGGGGACAGAGGTTCCACCGGGGAGCTGTTTTTT. This sequence encodes CASSSWGDRGSTGELFF.

This chain uses TRBV6-5 with TRBJ1-1; TRBD1 is a possible D gene (5 bases). Germline V gene data show CDR1 as MNHEY and CDR2 as SVGAGI. This CDR3 is 14 amino acids long. V lost 6 bases to trimming and J lost 1 base, with 12 bases between them. This chain's CDR3 is CASSVNGGNTEAFF. For the CDR3, the DNA is TGTGCCAGCAGCGTTAACGGGGGGAACACTGAAGCTTTCTTT.

V gene TRBV5-1 combines with J gene TRBJ1-2; D may be TRBD1 (5 bases). V lost 4 bases and J lost 5, with 21 bases in between. The CDR3 has 16 amino acids. Germline loops: CDR1 SGHRS, CDR2 YFSETQ. Here the CDR3 DNA reads TGCGCCAGCAGCCCCGGGACGGAGTCGGGCGTTTATGGCTACACCTTC. It specifies CASSPGTESGVYGYTF.

A note on this clone: Other nucleotide sequences in the sample specify the same CDR3. V gene TRBV19 combines with J gene TRBJ2-7; TRBD2 is a possible D gene (6 bases). V dropped 1 base and J dropped 7 bases, with 8 bases sitting between them. Germline V gene sequence: CDR1 LNHDA, CDR2 SQIVND (reference sequence). The length of the CDR3 is 12 residues. The CDR3 loop is CASSIGGGEQYF. CDR3 sequence (DNA): TGTGCCAGTAGTATAGGAGGAGGGGAGCAGTACTTC.

This rearrangement joins TRBV10-2 to TRBJ2-5; 8 bases match TRBD2. Germline loops: CDR1 WSHSY, CDR2 SAAADI. The trim removed 0 bases at V and 1 base at J, leaving 13 bases unmatched. The CDR3 contains 19 residues. CDR3: CASSESRLTSGVFQETQYF. The CDR3 coding sequence is TGCGCCAGCAGTGAGTCGAGGTTAACTAGCGGAGTTTTCCAAGAGACCCAGTACTTC.

The chain joins TRBV7-2 to TRBJ1-5; the match to TRBD1 covers 12 bases. Trimming cost V 2 bases and J 5 bases; bases outside gene matches: 7. The germline CDR1 and CDR2 sequences are SGHTA and FQGNSA. The CDR3 is 17 amino acids. The CDR3 bases are TGTGCCAGCAGCTTAAGGGGACAGGGGGCGAAAGATCAGCCCCAGCATTTT. Its translation is CASSLRGQGAKDQPQHF.

V gene TRBV6-1 combines with J gene TRBJ1-1; D not resolved. The CDR3 has 13 amino acids. Trimming took off 3 bases at V and 0 bases at J, with 5 bases between the two ends. In germline, CDR1 is MNHNS, CDR2 SASEGT. CDR3 sequence: CASSDQMNTEAFF. DNA of the CDR3: TGTGCCAGCAGTGACCAAATGAACACTGAAGCTTTCTTT.

This clone turned up a few times. The rearrangement joins TRBV4-3 to TRBJ2-1; the match to TRBD1 covers 9 bases. The CDR3 is made up of 18 amino acids. Germline V lookup: CDR1 LGHNA, CDR2 YSLEER. V trimming: 3 bases; J trimming: 6 bases; junction bases outside the gene matches: 15. As DNA, the CDR3 is TGCGCCAGCAGCCAGGTACGGGGGGCCGGGACAGGGAGCAATGAGCAGTTCTTC. Translating gives CASSQVRGAGTGSNEQFF.

V and J are TRBV29-1 and TRBJ2-2; TRBD1 aligns across 10 bases. Per the germline V gene, CDR1 is SQVTM and CDR2 is ANQGSEA. The CDR3 has 13 residues. The J segment lost 3 bases and the V segment lost 7 bases, leaving 2 bases of the junction unmatched. The CDR3 protein is CSAGQGDTGELFF. The CDR3 DNA is TGCAGCGCAGGACAGGGGGACACCGGGGAGCTGTTTTTT.

The V and J genes are TRBV21-1 and TRBJ2-6; the table names TRBD2, a call not compared with the DNA. TRBV21-1 is an annotated pseudogene. The CDR3 consists of 19 residues. The CDR3 loop is CASSKVRLAGGHRANVLTF. The CDR3 coding sequence is TGTGCCAGCAGCAAAGTCCGACTAGCGGGAGGCCACAGGGCCAACGTCCTGACTTTC.

J is TRBJ2-1 and V is TRBV28; 9 nucleotides match TRBD1. The junction had 7 bases not matched to a gene; V was cut back by 6 bases and J by 4 bases. This CDR3 is built from 15 residues. Per the germline V gene, CDR1 is MDHEN and CDR2 is SYDVKM. The CDR3 sequence: CASRLPGTGYNEQFF. The CDR3 DNA follows: TGTGCCAGCAGGCTCCCGGGGACAGGGTACAATGAGCAGTTCTTC.

A single count supports this clone. J is TRBJ2-3 and V is TRBV7-8, with 10 positions matching TRBD2. V lost 3 bases to trimming and J lost 5 bases; unmatched junction nucleotides: 8. The CDR3 covers 16 residues. CDR1 and CDR2 from the germline V gene are SGHVS and FQNEAQ. For the CDR3, the DNA is TGTGCCAGCAGCTTGGGACTAGCGAGTAGCGGAGATACGCAGTATTTT. Protein sequence: CASSLGLASSGDTQYF.

The chain recombines TRBV29-1 with TRBJ1-5; 7 bases agree with TRBD1. The CDR3 spans 13 residues. The junction had 8 bases not matched to a gene; V was cut back by 6 bases and J by 6 bases. Per the germline V gene, CDR1 is SQVTM and CDR2 is ANQGSEA. CDR3 coding DNA: TGCAGCGTAGAGACAGGGAACCGTCAGCCCCAGCATTTT. Amino acids: CSVETGNRQPQHF.

This chain uses TRBV14 with TRBJ1-1; 11 positions match TRBD1. From germline, CDR1 is SGHDN and CDR2 FVKESK. The CDR3 spans 15 residues. J lost 8 bases, V lost 3 bases, and 8 bases had no gene match. The CDR3 region is CASSQPGTGGAEAFF. DNA for the CDR3: TGTGCCAGCAGCCAGCCGGGGACAGGGGGTGCGGAAGCTTTCTTT. Drawing the rest from reference TRBV14 and TRBJ1-1, the complete variable domain is EAGVTQFPSHSVIEKGQTVTLRCDPISGHDNLYWYRRVMGKEIKFLLHFVKESKQDESGMPNNRFLAERTGGTYSTLKVQPAELEDSGVYFCASSQPGTGGAEAFFGQGTRLTVV.

This chain links TRBV27 with TRBJ1-4, with 9 bases fitting TRBD1. The CDR3 runs 15 residues. The germline CDR1 and CDR2 sequences are MNHEY and SMNVEV (reference sequence). V lost 10 bases and J lost 8; bases outside the gene matches: 14. The CDR3 DNA is TGTGCCACCAAAAAACCGGGACAGGGAGGGGAAAAACTGTTTTTT. Its protein is CATKKPGQGGEKLFF.

The rearrangement links TRBV5-6 to TRBJ1-1; D is ambiguous. The CDR3 spans 16 residues. The germline V gene has CDR1 SGHDT and CDR2 YYEEEE. V was pared by 1 base and J by 4 bases, with 17 bases between. The CDR3 spells CASSLSSWNPGTEAFF. CDR3 in DNA: TGTGCCAGCAGCTTGAGTTCATGGAATCCTGGCACTGAAGCTTTCTTT. Filled out from reference TRBV5-6 and TRBJ1-1, the complete variable domain reads DAGVTQSPTHLIKTRGQQVTLRCSPKSGHDTVSWYQQALGQGPQFIFQYYEEEERQRGNFPDRFSGHQFPNYSSELNVNALLLGDSALYLCASSLSSWNPGTEAFFGQGTRLTVV.

The rearrangement uses TRBV10-3 and TRBJ1-4, with a possible D match to TRBD1 (6 bases). Trimming removed 4 bases from V and 6 bases from J, with 12 bases in between. The CDR3 is made up of 14 amino acids. CDR1 is ENHRY and CDR2 is SYGVKD in the germline V gene. The CDR3 nucleotides read TGTGCCATCAGTGGGGGGACACAGCATGAAAAACTGTTTTTT. Its protein is CAISGGTQHEKLFF.

The chain recombines TRBV27 with TRBJ1-4, with D possibly being TRBD1 (5 bases). The V gene's germline CDR1 is MNHEY and CDR2 SMNVEV (reference sequence). The CDR3 is made up of 16 amino acids. Trimming shortened V by 7 bases and J by 1 base, and 16 bases separated the two germline ends. This CDR3 is CASTTFGGGTNEKLFF. CDR3 DNA sequence: TGTGCCAGCACTACCTTCGGGGGAGGAACTAATGAAAAACTGTTTTTT. The full variable domain, in which reference TRBV27 and TRBJ1-4 provide the parts outside the CDR3, is EAQVTQNPRYLITVTGKKLTVTCSQNMNHEYMSWYRQDPGLGLRQIYYSMNVEVTDKGDVPEGYKVSRKEKRNFPLILESPSPNQTSLYFCASTTFGGGTNEKLFFGSGTQLSVL.

The chain couples TRBV15 to TRBJ1-4; D is perhaps TRBD1 (6 bases). The V end was cut by 3 bases, the J end by 0 bases, with 11 bases between. CDR1 is LNHNV and CDR2 is YYDKDF in the germline V gene (reference sequence). The CDR3 spans 16 residues. CDR3 sequence (DNA): TGTGCCACCAGCAGGGGGGCAGGTCCAACTAATGAAAAACTGTTTTTT. It yields the protein CATSRGAGPTNEKLFF.

The rearrangement joins TRBV25-1 to TRBJ2-1; weak D call: TRBD2 (6 bases). Germline CDR1 and CDR2: MGHDK and SYGVNS. CDR3 size: 15 residues. V lost 6 bases to trimming and J lost 0 bases, with 12 bases between them. This CDR3 is CASREGLSSYNEQFF. DNA of the CDR3: TGTGCCAGCAGGGAGGGCTTGAGCTCCTACAATGAGCAGTTCTTC.

In the case of this clone: Compared with germline, one end of the junction differs, possibly owing to a read error. The J gene is TRBJ2-1, the V gene TRBV29-1; 10 bases are shared with TRBD2. There are 14 residues in the CDR3. In germline, CDR1 is SQVTM, CDR2 ANQGSEA. The CDR3 nucleotides read TGCAGCGTAGAAGCGGGAGGGCCGAAAAATGAGCAGTTCTTC. The encoded protein is CSVEAGGPKNEQFF.

The table lists this clone with a count of one. The V call is TRBV7-3, the J call TRBJ2-2, with 9 bases identical to TRBD2. The CDR3 has 17 residues. CDR1 and CDR2 from the germline V gene are SGHTA and FQGTGA. V shed 2 bases and J 2 bases; nucleotides not matched to a gene: 6. In nucleotides, the CDR3 is TGTGCCAGCAGCTTATTAGGTAGCGGGGGAAACACCGGGGAGCTGTTTTTT. The encoded protein is CASSLLGSGGNTGELFF.

This rearrangement joins TRBV6-1 to TRBJ1-1; D is uncertain. The CDR3 covers 13 residues. Germline V gene sequence: CDR1 MNHNS, CDR2 SASEGT. Trimming took off 3 bases at V and 0 bases at J, with 5 bases between the two ends. The CDR3 DNA is TGTGCCAGCAGTGATGGGGTGAACACTGAAGCTTTCTTT. This encodes CASSDGVNTEAFF.

This chain connects TRBV7-8 to TRBJ2-5, with TRBD2 identical over 13 bases. CDR3 size: 16 residues. Germline CDR1 reads SGHVS; CDR2 reads FQNEAQ. J lost 0 bases, V lost 5 bases, and 3 bases had no gene match. CDR3 in DNA: TGTGCCAGCAGCCCCGGGACTAGCGGGAACCAAGAGACCCAGTACTTC. It specifies CASSPGTSGNQETQYF.

The rearrangement joins TRBV18 to TRBJ1-2; no clear D gene. Deletions cut 3 bases from V and 3 bases from J, with 20 bases between. This CDR3 is built from 17 residues. The germline V gene has CDR1 KGHSH and CDR2 LQKENI. The CDR3 nucleotides are TGTGCCAGCTCACCGTGGAGTAGGGAGAAGGAACACTATGGCTACACCTTC. Its protein product is CASSPWSREKEHYGYTF.

The chain has TRBV7-9 and TRBJ1-5; the match to TRBD1 covers 9 bases. The germline gives CDR1 SEHNR, CDR2 FQNEAQ (reference sequence). V lost 3 bases to trimming and J lost 2 bases; unmatched junction nucleotides: 5. The CDR3 loop spans 16 amino acids. The DNA of the CDR3 is TGTGCCAGCAGCTTGGGGACAGGGTATCGCAATCAGCCCCAGCATTTT. Its protein is CASSLGTGYRNQPQHF.